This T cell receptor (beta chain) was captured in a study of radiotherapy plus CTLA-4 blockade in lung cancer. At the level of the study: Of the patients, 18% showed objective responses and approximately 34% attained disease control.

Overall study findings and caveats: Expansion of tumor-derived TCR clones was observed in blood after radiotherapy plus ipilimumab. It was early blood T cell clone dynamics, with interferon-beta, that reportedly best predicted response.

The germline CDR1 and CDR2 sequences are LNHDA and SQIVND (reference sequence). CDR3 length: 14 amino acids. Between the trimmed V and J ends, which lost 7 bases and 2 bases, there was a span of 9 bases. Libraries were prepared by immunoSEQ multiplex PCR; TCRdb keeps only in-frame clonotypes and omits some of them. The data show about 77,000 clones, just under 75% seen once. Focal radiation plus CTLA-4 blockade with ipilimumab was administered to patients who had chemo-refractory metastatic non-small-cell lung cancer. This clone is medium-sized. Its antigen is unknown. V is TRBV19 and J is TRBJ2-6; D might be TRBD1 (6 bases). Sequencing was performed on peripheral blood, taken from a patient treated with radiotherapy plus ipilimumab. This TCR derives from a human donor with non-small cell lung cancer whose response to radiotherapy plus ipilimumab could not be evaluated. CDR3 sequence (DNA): TGTGCCAGTATTTGGGGGCCTGGGGCCAACGTCCTGACTTTC. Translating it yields CASIWGPGANVLTF.